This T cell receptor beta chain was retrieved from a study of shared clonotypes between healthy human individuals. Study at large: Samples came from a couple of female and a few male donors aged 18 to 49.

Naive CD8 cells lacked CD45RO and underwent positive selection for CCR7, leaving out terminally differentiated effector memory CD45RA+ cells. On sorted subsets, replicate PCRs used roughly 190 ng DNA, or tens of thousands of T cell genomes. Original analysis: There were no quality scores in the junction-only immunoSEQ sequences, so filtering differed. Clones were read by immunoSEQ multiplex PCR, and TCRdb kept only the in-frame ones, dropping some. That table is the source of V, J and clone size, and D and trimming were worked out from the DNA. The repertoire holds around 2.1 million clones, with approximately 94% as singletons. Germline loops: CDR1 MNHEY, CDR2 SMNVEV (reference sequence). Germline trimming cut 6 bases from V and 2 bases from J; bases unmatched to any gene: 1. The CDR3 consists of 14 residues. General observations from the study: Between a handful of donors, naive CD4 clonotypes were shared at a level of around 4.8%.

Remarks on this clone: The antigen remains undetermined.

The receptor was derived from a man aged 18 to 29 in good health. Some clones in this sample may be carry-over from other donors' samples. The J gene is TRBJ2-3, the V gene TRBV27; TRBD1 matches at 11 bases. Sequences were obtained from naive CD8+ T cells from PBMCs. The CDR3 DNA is TGTGCCAGCAGGGACAGGGGGCCCACAGATACGCAGTATTTT. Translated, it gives CASRDRGPTDTQYF.